This TCR beta chain appears in the sequencing data of a study of PD-1 blockade in classical Hodgkin lymphoma. The wider study: A 3 mg/kg intravenous dose of nivolumab was received by patients every 2 weeks.

Every one of the patients relapsed after autologous stem cell transplantation (brentuximab vedotin exposure was variable). Profiled with immunoSEQ multiplex PCR; TCRdb holds only in-frame clones, not every one. The sample records about 26,000 clones, 67% being singletons. In regard to this clone: Its antigen is unknown.

Whole-study results and caveats: The baseline diversity of complete responders showed similarity to that of newly diagnosed patients. A significant rise in TCR diversity was seen by C4D1 for CD4+ cells but not for CD8+ cells.

The sample in question was peripheral blood mononuclear cells (PBMCs), obtained before the second cycle of nivolumab. The TCR was taken from a human donor with classical Hodgkin lymphoma.

CDR3 amino acids: CASRLQGAWGYTF. As DNA, the CDR3 is TGTGCCAGCAGGTTACAGGGGGCTTGGGGCTACACCTTC. The rearrangement uses TRBV6-5 and TRBJ1-2, with 9 positions matching TRBD1. The CDR3 sequence is 13 residues long. Germline V gene sequence: CDR1 MNHEY, CDR2 SVGAGI. V dropped 6 bases and J dropped 8; count of bases not matched to a gene: 7.